The following is a T cell receptor (beta chain) sequence with its context. Which antigen it targets is not known. There are no base qualities to consult, and no much larger clone falls within one base. The entry originates in a study of OX40 agonist ivuxolimab in advanced cancers. Describing the broader study: Ivuxolimab, which targeted the costimulatory receptor OX40 (CD134), was an agonistic, fully human IgG2 monoclonal antibody. Intravenous ivuxolimab was administered to patients every 2 weeks at six dose levels: 0.01, 0.1, 0.3, 1.5, 3 and 10 mg/kg. Of the roughly 50 dose-escalation patients, hepatocellular carcinoma was present in roughly 19, melanoma in approximately 15, renal cell carcinoma in 9 and head and neck cancer in 9. In the dose-escalation cohort, 65% to 90% of patients were male, and the mean age was around 60 years, with a range of about 23 to 90. Prior anti-PD-1, anti-PD-L1 or anti-CTLA-4 therapy was permitted, and checkpoint inhibitors had been received by roughly two fifths of dose-escalation patients. Partial responses were achieved by three dose-escalation patients, of whom one had hepatocellular carcinoma and two had cutaneous melanoma. The purpose of peripheral TCRbeta sequencing was to test whether ivuxolimab changed TCR sequence diversity and led to clonal T-cell expansion. The paper reports the monotherapy dose-escalation portion (N ≈ 50 patients) of the phase I ivuxolimab trial. The investigation overall reported the following: Low levels of normalized T-cell clonal expansion were also shown by some nonresponding patients. In the 0.1-3.0 mg/kg groups, partial responders had among the lowest normalized peripheral clonal expansion, particularly in CD8+ T cells. Which antigens the clonally expanded peripheral T cells were specific for was not determined. After ivuxolimab, more expanded clones were found on average in CD8+ T cells than in CD4+ T cells. At doses from 0.1 to 3.0 mg/kg, clonal expansion was seen in both CD4+ and CD8+ blood T cells between baseline and week 6.

CDR3 length: 15 amino acids, cysteine to phenylalanine. Here the CDR3 DNA is all that survives: 45 bases in frame from base 1. At the junction V is shortened by 3 bases and J by 0 bases, with 11 bases in between. According to the germline V gene, CDR1 reads SGHTA and CDR2 reads FQGNSA. Patients with autoimmune disease history or receiving systemic immunosuppression were excluded from the trial. Peripheral blood for TCR sequencing was collected from all dose cohorts at baseline, on cycle 4 day 1, and on cycle 7 day 1. The samples were taken from a phase I, first-in-human, multicenter, open-label dose-escalation trial of ivuxolimab. The trial enrolled adults with locally advanced or metastatic head and neck squamous cell, hepatocellular, melanoma or renal cell carcinoma. Before TCR sequencing, CD4+ and CD8+ T cells were separately sorted from peripheral blood. Genomic DNA was isolated from the sorted cells so that the TCRbeta CDR3 region could be sequenced. The immunoSEQ Assay was used for sequencing of TCRbeta CDR3 regions. TCRdb retrieved this table from immuneACCESS and kept in-frame rearrangements only. Not all clones are present; in checked studies, unresolved V genes account for under half, and no reason is known for the remainder. A total of about 45,000 clones appear in this sample, roughly 84% of them only once. The top ten clonotypes cover approximately 15% of the sample.

The chain is made from TRBV7-2 and TRBJ1-1; too little of a D gene remains to name it. Source: CD4+ or CD8+ T cells sorted from blood, taken in a trial of the OX40 agonist ivuxolimab. This clonotype was obtained from an adult with an advanced solid tumor such as melanoma, head and neck, liver or kidney cancer. CDR3 loop: CASSFPGILNTEAFF. The DNA sequence is as follows: TGTGCCAGCAGCTTCCCCGGGATACTGAACACTGAAGCTTTCTTT.